This TCR beta chain was identified during a study of response to subunit inactivated influenza vaccine. One entry per CDR3 protein results from TCRdb running MiXCR on the RT-PCR reads. Of roughly 620,000 distinct CDR3 sequences detected, approximately 11% appear once; the ten largest clones hold approximately 11%. These data also featured in a second study, about T cells expressing NK-cell markers. From that second work: Generation of TCR beta cDNA was performed by 5'RACE template switching incorporating UMIs. Sorted CD3+CD56+NKG2C+, CD3+CD56+NKG2C- and CD3+CD56-NKG2C+ T cells provided the TCR beta repertoires. One observes that, in several donors, these clonotypes were also the leading ones within the CD3+CD56-NKG2C+ fraction.

This receptor was obtained from a man in his fifties who received an inactivated influenza vaccine. This specimen was PBMCs from blood, taken on the day of vaccination.

CDR3 sequence: CATSDSGISYEQYF. As DNA, the CDR3 is TGTGCCACCAGTGACTCAGGGATTTCCTACGAGCAGTACTTC. This chain connects TRBV24-1 to TRBJ2-7; TRBD1 might be the D (5 bases). The CDR3 length is 14 residues. Germline V gene sequence: CDR1 KGHDR, CDR2 SFDVKD. Trimming stripped 4 bases from V and 1 base from J, with 10 bases between.